A selection of T cell receptor beta chains follows, all from one sample in a study of shared clonotypes between healthy human individuals. Assay: immunoSEQ multiplex PCR; the TCRdb copy retains only in-frame clones and omits some. The sample carries some 700,000 clones, less than 95% recorded once. Material for sequencing was memory CD8+ T cells from PBMCs. The source is a young man in good health. Some clones in this sample may be carry-over from other donors' samples. The CDR3 runs from the conserved cysteine through the conserved F or W. D genes are given only for firm matches. Where a row states a size, it is once, few, many or the class of an expanded clone; other rows omit it.

V	J	size	length	D	CDR3	DNA
TRBV5-6	TRBJ2-4	NA	14	TRBD1	CASSSRDRQNIQYF	TGTGCCAGCAGCAGTCGGGACAGGCAAAACATTCAGTACTTC
TRBV27	TRBJ1-5	NA	16	NA	CASSPRRGESNQPQHF	TGTGCCAGCAGTCCGCGCAGGGGAGAGAGCAATCAGCCCCAGCATTTT
TRBV19	TRBJ2-1	NA	14	NA	CASRGTGSYNEQFF	TGTGCCAGTAGAGGGACTGGCTCCTACAATGAGCAGTTCTTC
TRBV25-1	TRBJ1-2	NA	17	NA	CASSAQVGTSPSYGYTF	TGTGCCAGCAGCGCCCAGGTGGGGACTTCCCCCTCCTATGGCTACACCTTC
TRBV28	TRBJ2-7	NA	16	NA	CASSLEQGAASYEQYF	TGTGCCAGCAGTTTAGAGCAGGGTGCCGCCTCCTACGAGCAGTACTTC
TRBV7-7	TRBJ2-5	few	13	NA	CASSLEQRGEQYF	TGTGCCAGCAGCTTAGAACAGAGGGGAGAGCAGTACTTC
TRBV7-6	TRBJ2-5	NA	16	NA	CASSLAPPGVGETQYF	TGTGCCAGCAGCTTAGCGCCGCCAGGGGTGGGAGAGACCCAGTACTTC
TRBV9	TRBJ1-2	NA	19	TRBD1	CASRGTGSNQIRPNYGYTF	TGTGCCAGCCGAGGGACAGGGTCAAACCAAATCAGACCTAACTATGGCTACACCTTC
TRBV28	TRBJ1-2	once	12	NA	CASRLIPGLWTF	TGTGCCAGCCGTCTTATCCCCGGTCTCTGGACCTTC
TRBV27	TRBJ2-7	NA	13	NA	CASSRLSDYEQYF	TGTGCCAGCAGTCGTCTATCCGACTACGAGCAGTACTTC
TRBV5-4	TRBJ2-1	NA	14	NA	CASSLGRGGNEQFF	TGTGCCAGCAGCTTGGGAAGGGGTGGGAATGAGCAGTTCTTC
TRBV2	TRBJ1-3	few	15	NA	CASSTTPTSGNTIYF	TGTGCCAGCAGTACTACACCGACCTCTGGAAACACCATATATTTT
TRBV6-4	TRBJ1-5	NA	15	TRBD1	CASSGGAGGHQPQHF	TGTGCCAGCAGTGGCGGTGCAGGGGGCCATCAGCCCCAGCATTTT
TRBV10-3	TRBJ2-1	NA	14	NA	CAISERVPYNEQFF	TGTGCCATCAGTGAAAGGGTTCCCTACAATGAGCAGTTCTTC
TRBV9	TRBJ2-2	NA	17	TRBD2	CASSDPTGLAGTGELFF	TGTGCCAGCAGCGACCCCACGGGGCTAGCGGGGACCGGGGAGCTGTTTTTT
TRBV5-1	TRBJ2-1	NA	16	TRBD1	CASSLGGQGDYNEQFF	TGCGCCAGCAGCTTGGGGGGACAGGGAGATTACAATGAGCAGTTCTTC
TRBV7-9	TRBJ2-7	NA	13	TRBD1	CASSFGQGYEQYF	TGTGCCAGCAGCTTCGGACAGGGCTACGAGCAGTACTTC
TRBV27	TRBJ1-1	NA	13	NA	CASSLRVATEAFF	TGTGCCAGCAGTTTACGGGTAGCCACTGAAGCTTTCTTT
TRBV2	TRBJ2-3	NA	14	TRBD2	CATLQTSGTDTQYF	TGTGCCACCCTTCAGACTAGCGGTACAGATACGCAGTATTTT
TRBV14	TRBJ2-7	NA	15	TRBD1	CASSQDRDRAYEQYF	TGTGCCAGCAGCCAAGATCGGGACAGGGCCTACGAGCAGTACTTC
TRBV15	TRBJ2-7	NA	15	NA	CATSRDAGRLYEQYF	TGTGCCACCAGCAGAGATGCGGGGAGGCTATACGAGCAGTACTTC
TRBV9	TRBJ1-2	NA	13	NA	CASSLTRAGGYTF	TGTGCCAGCAGCTTGACCAGGGCTGGAGGCTACACCTTC
TRBV4-1	TRBJ1-5	NA	17	NA	CASSQVVTLQRNQPQHF	TGCGCCAGCAGCCAAGTCGTCACGTTACAGCGCAATCAGCCCCAGCATTTT
TRBV7-9	TRBJ2-3	NA	15	NA	CASSLGPLLTDTQYF	TGTGCCAGCAGCTTAGGTCCACTACTCACAGATACGCAGTATTTT
TRBV27	TRBJ1-1	NA	17	TRBD1	CASSLSAHRGVYTEAFF	TGTGCCAGCAGTTTATCGGCGCACAGGGGTGTGTACACTGAAGCTTTCTTT
TRBV6-1	TRBJ2-7	NA	13	NA	CASSGFGAYEQYF	TGTGCCAGCAGTGGGTTTGGGGCTTACGAGCAGTACTTC
TRBV19	TRBJ2-3	NA	14	NA	CASSTTGISDTQYF	TGTGCCAGTAGTACTACAGGGATTTCGGATACGCAGTATTTT
TRBV7-9	TRBJ2-5	NA	15	TRBD2	CASSPPSGRTETQYF	TGTGCCAGCAGCCCGCCGAGCGGGAGGACCGAGACCCAGTACTTC
TRBV27	TRBJ2-2	few	15	TRBD2	CASNPLAGGTGELFF	TGTGCCAGCAACCCTCTAGCGGGAGGTACCGGGGAGCTGTTTTTT
TRBV5-1	TRBJ2-3	NA	16	NA	CASSLRPAPSTDTQYF	TGCGCCAGCAGCTTAAGGCCGGCCCCTAGCACAGATACGCAGTATTTT
TRBV6-1	TRBJ2-7	NA	15	NA	CASNPGTSGGYEQYF	TGTGCCTCAAACCCCGGGACTTCCGGCGGCTACGAGCAGTACTTC
TRBV30	TRBJ2-3	NA	15	NA	CAWTPMGGGGGTQYF	TGTGCCTGGACTCCCATGGGGGGCGGGGGAGGTACGCAGTATTTT
TRBV9	TRBJ2-1	few	17	NA	CASSVDTTRGPYNEQFF	TGTGCCAGCAGCGTCGATACGACCCGGGGGCCCTACAATGAGCAGTTCTTC
TRBV6-5	TRBJ1-2	NA	14	NA	CASNPAGTSYGYTF	TGTGCCAGCAACCCAGCCGGGACATCCTATGGCTACACCTTC
TRBV7-9	TRBJ2-5	NA	12	NA	CASSPSLETQYF	TGTGCCAGCAGCCCGTCTCTAGAGACCCAGTACTTC
TRBV6-5	TRBJ1-2	few	16	TRBD1	CASSYGTGPVSRGYTF	TGTGCCAGCAGTTACGGGACAGGGCCTGTGTCGCGTGGCTACACCTTC
TRBV29-1	TRBJ1-2	NA	13	NA	CSVGPSGDYGYTF	TGCAGCGTTGGGCCATCAGGGGACTATGGCTACACCTTC
TRBV7-3	TRBJ2-3	NA	14	NA	CASSPSVNTDTQYF	TGTGCCAGCAGCCCTTCGGTAAACACAGATACGCAGTATTTT
TRBV27	TRBJ1-5	NA	13	NA	CASSLRVTQPQHF	TGTGCCAGCAGTTTGCGGGTCACTCAGCCCCAGCATTTT
TRBV27	TRBJ2-7	NA	15	NA	CASSLGGAISYEQYF	TGTGCCAGCAGTTTAGGGGGAGCAATCTCCTACGAGCAGTACTTC
TRBV13	TRBJ2-1	NA	15	TRBD2	CASSRTSGRNDEQFF	TGTGCCAGCAGCCGGACTAGCGGGAGGAACGATGAGCAGTTCTTC
TRBV29-1	TRBJ2-2	NA	15	TRBD1	CSAGTGGPNTGELFF	TGCAGCGCCGGGACAGGGGGTCCGAACACCGGGGAGCTGTTTTTT
TRBV11-2	TRBJ2-3	NA	14	NA	CASSLSPRSDTQYF	TGTGCCAGCAGCTTGAGTCCTAGATCAGATACGCAGTATTTT
TRBV21-1	TRBJ2-7	NA	17	NA	CASSKPGLAGRYYEQYF	TGTGCCAGCAGCAAACCGGGACTAGCGGGGCGGTACTACGAGCAGTACTTC
TRBV6-5	TRBJ1-1	NA	12	NA	CASSYGTGEAFF	TGTGCCAGCAGTTACGGGACGGGTGAAGCTTTCTTT
TRBV4-1	TRBJ2-7	NA	15	TRBD2	CASSQGLAGEGEQYF	TGCGCCAGCAGCCAGGGTCTAGCGGGAGAAGGCGAGCAGTACTTC
TRBV27	TRBJ1-1	once	14	TRBD1	CASREDRGSTEAFF	TGTGCCAGCAGAGAAGACAGGGGGTCGACTGAAGCTTTCTTT
TRBV11-3	TRBJ2-4	many	16	TRBD2	CASSLGLAGGVNIQYF	TGTGCCAGCAGCTTAGGACTAGCGGGAGGTGTAAACATTCAGTACTTC
TRBV7-9	TRBJ1-3	NA	14	NA	CASSLSELENTIYF	TGTGCCAGCAGCTTATCTGAGTTGGAAAACACCATATATTTT
TRBV29-1	TRBJ1-1	NA	12	NA	CSVVRGNTEAFF	TGCAGCGTTGTAAGGGGGAACACTGAAGCTTTCTTT
TRBV7-9	TRBJ2-7	NA	13	NA	CASSFGRLGEQYF	TGTGCCAGCAGCTTTGGCAGGTTGGGCGAGCAGTACTTC
TRBV6-5	TRBJ1-2	NA	14	NA	CASSRPQGIYGYTF	TGTGCCAGCAGTCGGCCACAGGGTATCTATGGCTACACCTTC
TRBV10-3	TRBJ2-7	NA	14	NA	CAISEVETIYEQYF	TGTGCCATCAGTGAGGTAGAGACCATCTACGAGCAGTACTTC
TRBV4-1	TRBJ2-1	NA	16	NA	CASSQDPPSDYNEQFF	TGCGCCAGCAGCCAAGATCCCCCTAGCGATTACAATGAGCAGTTCTTC
TRBV7-8	TRBJ2-7	NA	12	TRBD1	CASSFDRDEQYF	TGTGCCAGCAGCTTCGACAGGGACGAGCAGTACTTC
TRBV5-1	TRBJ2-1	NA	17	TRBD2	CASSYLGLAGKVNEQFF	TGCGCCAGCAGCTATTTAGGACTAGCGGGAAAGGTGAATGAGCAGTTCTTC
TRBV10-3	TRBJ1-1	NA	14	NA	CAIRGGPGGTEAFF	TGTGCCATCAGGGGGGGTCCTGGGGGCACTGAAGCTTTCTTT
TRBV29-1	TRBJ2-1	NA	15	TRBD2	CSVVPGLAVYNEQFF	TGCAGCGTTGTTCCAGGACTAGCGGTCTACAATGAGCAGTTCTTC
TRBV2	TRBJ2-2	few	19	TRBD2	CATSPLAGGLVGMSGELFF	TGTGCCACCTCACCACTAGCGGGAGGGCTGGTTGGTATGTCCGGGGAGCTGTTTTTT
TRBV5-4	TRBJ2-3	NA	12	NA	CASSPDSDTQYF	TGTGCCAGCAGCCCAGACTCAGATACGCAGTATTTT